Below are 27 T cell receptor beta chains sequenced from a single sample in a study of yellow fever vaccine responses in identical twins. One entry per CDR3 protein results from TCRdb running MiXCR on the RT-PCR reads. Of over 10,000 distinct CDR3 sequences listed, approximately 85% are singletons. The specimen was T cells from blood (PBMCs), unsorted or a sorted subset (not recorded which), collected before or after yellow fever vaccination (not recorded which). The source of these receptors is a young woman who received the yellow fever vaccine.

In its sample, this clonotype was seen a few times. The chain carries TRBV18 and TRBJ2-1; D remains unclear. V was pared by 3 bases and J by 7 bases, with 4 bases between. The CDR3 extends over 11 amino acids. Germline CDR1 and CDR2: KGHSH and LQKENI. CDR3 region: CASSPGNEQFF. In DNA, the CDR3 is TGTGCCAGCTCACCTGGGAATGAGCAGTTCTTC.

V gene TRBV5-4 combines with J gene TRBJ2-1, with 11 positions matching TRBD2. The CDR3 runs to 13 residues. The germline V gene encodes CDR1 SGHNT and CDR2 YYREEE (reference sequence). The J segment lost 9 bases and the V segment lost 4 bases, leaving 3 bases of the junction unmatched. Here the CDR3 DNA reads TGTGCCAGCAGCGACACTAGCGGGGGTGAGCAGTTCTTC. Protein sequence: CASSDTSGGEQFF.

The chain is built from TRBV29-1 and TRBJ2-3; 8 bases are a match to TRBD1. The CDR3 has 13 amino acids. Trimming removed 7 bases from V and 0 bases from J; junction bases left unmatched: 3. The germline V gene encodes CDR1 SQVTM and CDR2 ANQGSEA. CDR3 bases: TGCAGCGGGGGGACAGGCAGCACAGATACGCAGTATTTT. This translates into CSGGTGSTDTQYF.

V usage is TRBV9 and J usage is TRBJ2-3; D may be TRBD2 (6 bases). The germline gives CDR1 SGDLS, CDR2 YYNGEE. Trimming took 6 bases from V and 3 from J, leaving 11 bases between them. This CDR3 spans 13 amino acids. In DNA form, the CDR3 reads TGTGCCAGCAACACGGGGGAGACAGATACGCAGTATTTT. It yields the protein CASNTGETDTQYF. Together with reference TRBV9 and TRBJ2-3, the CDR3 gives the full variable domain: DSGVTQTPKHLITATGQRVTLRCSPRSGDLSVYWYQQSLDQGLQFLIQYYNGEERAKGNILERFSAQQFPDLHSELNLSSLELGDSALYFCASNTGETDTQYFGPGTRLTVL.

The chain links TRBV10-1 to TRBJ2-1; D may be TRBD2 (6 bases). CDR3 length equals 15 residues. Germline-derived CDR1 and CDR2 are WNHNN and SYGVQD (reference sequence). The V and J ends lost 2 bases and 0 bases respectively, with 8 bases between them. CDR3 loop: CASSEAGNSYNEQFF. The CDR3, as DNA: TGCGCCAGCAGTGAGGCGGGGAACTCCTACAATGAGCAGTTCTTC.

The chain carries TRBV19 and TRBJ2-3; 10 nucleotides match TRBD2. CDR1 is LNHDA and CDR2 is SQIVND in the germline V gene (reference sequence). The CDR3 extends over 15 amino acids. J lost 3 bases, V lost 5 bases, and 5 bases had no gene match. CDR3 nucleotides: TGTGCCAGTAGTCGACTAGCGGGCCAAACAGATACGCAGTATTTT. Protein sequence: CASSRLAGQTDTQYF.

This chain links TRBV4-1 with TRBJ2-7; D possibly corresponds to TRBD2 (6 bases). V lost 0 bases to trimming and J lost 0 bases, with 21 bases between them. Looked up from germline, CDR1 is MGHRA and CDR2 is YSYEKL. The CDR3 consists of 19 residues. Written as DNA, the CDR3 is TGCGCCAGCAGCCAAGATACCGTGACTAGGTTGCGTTACTCCTACGAGCAGTACTTC. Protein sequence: CASSQDTVTRLRYSYEQYF.

The CDR3 nucleotides are TGCAGCGGGACAGAATCCAACACCGGGGAGCTGTTTTTT. The encoded protein is CSGTESNTGELFF. V and J are TRBV29-1 and TRBJ2-2; D perhaps matches TRBD1 (6 bases). The germline gives CDR1 SQVTM, CDR2 ANQGSEA. V shed 7 bases and J shed 2 bases, with 11 bases lying between them. The CDR3 is made up of 13 amino acids.

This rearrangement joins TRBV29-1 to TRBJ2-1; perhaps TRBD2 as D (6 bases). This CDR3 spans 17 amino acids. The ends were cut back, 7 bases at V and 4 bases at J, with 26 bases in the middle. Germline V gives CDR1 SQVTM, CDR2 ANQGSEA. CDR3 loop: CSAPPRDTSNIYNEQFF. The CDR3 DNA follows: TGCAGCGCCCCGCCCAGGGATACTAGCAACATATACAATGAGCAGTTCTTC.

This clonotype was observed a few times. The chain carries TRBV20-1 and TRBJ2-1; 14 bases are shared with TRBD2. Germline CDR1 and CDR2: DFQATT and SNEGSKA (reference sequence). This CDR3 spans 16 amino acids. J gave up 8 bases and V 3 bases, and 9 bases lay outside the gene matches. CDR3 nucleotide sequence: TGCAGTGCTAGCGCTGGGGGACTAGCGGGAGCTCATGAGCAGTTCTTC. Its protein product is CSASAGGLAGAHEQFF.

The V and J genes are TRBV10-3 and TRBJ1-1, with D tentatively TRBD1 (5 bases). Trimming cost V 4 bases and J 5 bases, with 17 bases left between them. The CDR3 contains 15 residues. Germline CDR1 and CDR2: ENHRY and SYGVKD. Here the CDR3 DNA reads TGTGCCATCAGTGCTTTGGGGGAGAAGGGGACTGAAGCTTTCTTT. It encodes CAISALGEKGTEAFF.

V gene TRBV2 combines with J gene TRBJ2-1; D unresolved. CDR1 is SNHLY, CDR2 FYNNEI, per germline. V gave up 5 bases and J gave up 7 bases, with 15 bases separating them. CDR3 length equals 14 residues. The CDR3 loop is CASSQRAVWNEQFF. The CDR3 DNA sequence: TGTGCCAGCAGTCAACGGGCAGTATGGAATGAGCAGTTCTTC.

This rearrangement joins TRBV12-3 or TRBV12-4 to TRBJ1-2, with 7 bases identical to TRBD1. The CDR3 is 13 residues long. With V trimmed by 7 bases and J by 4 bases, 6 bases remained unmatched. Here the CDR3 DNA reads TGTGCCAGCAACGCCGGACAGGCCTATGGCTACACCTTC. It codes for CASNAGQAYGYTF.

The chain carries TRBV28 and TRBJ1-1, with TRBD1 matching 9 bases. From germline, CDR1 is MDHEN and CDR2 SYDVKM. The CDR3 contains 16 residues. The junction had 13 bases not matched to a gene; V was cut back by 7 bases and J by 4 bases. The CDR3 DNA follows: TGTGCCAGCACCTCCCCGGGCCGGACAGGGGTCACTGAAGCTTTCTTT. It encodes CASTSPGRTGVTEAFF.

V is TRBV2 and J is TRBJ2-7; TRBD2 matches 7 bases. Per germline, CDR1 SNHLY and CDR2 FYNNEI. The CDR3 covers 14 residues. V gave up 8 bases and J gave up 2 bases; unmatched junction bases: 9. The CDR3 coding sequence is TGTGCCAGCGGGGCCGGGGGAGGGGCCTACGAGCAGTACTTC. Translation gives CASGAGGGAYEQYF.

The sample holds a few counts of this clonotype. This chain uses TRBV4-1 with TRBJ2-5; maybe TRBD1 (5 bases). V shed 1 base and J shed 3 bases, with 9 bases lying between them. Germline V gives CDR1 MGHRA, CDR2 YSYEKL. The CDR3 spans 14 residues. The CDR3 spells CASSQVTREETQYF. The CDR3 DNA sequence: TGCGCCAGCAGCCAAGTTACCAGGGAAGAGACCCAGTACTTC.

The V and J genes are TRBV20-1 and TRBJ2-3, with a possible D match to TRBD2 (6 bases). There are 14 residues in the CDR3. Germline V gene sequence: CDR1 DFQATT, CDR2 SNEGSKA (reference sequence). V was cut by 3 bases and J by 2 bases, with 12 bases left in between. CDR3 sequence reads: CSASGSGHTDTQYF. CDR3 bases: TGCAGTGCTAGTGGTAGCGGACACACAGATACGCAGTATTTT.

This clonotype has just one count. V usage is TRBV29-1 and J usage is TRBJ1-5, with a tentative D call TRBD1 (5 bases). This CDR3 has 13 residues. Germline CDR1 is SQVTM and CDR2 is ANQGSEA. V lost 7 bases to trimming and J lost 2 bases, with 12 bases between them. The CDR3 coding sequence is TGCAGCGCTAGTCGGGGGGGCAATCAGCCCCAGCATTTT. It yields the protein CSASRGGNQPQHF.

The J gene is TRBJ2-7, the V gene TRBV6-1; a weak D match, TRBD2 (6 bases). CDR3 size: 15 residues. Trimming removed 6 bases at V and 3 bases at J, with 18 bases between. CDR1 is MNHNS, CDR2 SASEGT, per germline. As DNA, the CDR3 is TGTGCCAGCAGCCCGGGGGTCCTTAAAATCTACGAGCAGTACTTC. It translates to CASSPGVLKIYEQYF.

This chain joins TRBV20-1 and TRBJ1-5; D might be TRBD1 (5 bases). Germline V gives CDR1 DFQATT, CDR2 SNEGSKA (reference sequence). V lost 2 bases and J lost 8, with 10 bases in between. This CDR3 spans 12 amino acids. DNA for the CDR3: TGCAGTGCTAGACGGGGGGTTGAGCCCCAGCATTTT. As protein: CSARRGVEPQHF.

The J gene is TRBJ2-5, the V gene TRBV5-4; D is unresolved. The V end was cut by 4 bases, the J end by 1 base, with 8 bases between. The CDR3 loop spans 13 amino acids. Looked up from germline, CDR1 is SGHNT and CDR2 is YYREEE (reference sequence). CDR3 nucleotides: TGTGCCAGCAGCGGAAGCTTCCAAGAGACCCAGTACTTC. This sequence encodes CASSGSFQETQYF. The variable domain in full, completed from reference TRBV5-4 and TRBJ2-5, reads ETGVTQSPTHLIKTRGQQVTLRCSSQSGHNTVSWYQQALGQGPQFIFQYYREEENGRGNFPPRFSGLQFPNYSSELNVNALELDDSALYLCASSGSFQETQYFGPGTRLLVL.

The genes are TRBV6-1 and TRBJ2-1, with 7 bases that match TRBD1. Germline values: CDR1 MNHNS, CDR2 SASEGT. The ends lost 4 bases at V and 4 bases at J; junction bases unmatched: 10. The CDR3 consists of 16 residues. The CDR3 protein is CASSGLQGQGYNEQFF. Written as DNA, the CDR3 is TGTGCCAGCAGTGGATTACAGGGGCAGGGGTACAATGAGCAGTTCTTC.

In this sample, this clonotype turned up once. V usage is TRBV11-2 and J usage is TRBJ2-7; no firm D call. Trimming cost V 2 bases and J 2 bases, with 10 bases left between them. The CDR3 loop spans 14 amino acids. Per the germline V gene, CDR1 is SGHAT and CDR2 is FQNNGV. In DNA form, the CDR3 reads TGTGCCAGCAGCTTACTGGGGTTAACCTACGAGCAGTACTTC. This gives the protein CASSLLGLTYEQYF. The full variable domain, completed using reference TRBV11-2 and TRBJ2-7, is EAGVAQSPRYKIIEKRQSVAFWCNPISGHATLYWYQQILGQGPKLLIQFQNNGVVDDSQLPKDRFSAERLKGVDSTLKIQPAKLEDSAVYLCASSLLGLTYEQYFGPGTRLTVT.

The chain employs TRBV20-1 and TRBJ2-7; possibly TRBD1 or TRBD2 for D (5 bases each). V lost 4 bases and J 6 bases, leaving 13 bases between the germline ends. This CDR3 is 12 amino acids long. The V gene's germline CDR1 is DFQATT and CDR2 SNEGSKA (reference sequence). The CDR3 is CSATRGGGEQYF. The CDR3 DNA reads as TGCAGTGCTACTAGGGGCGGAGGCGAGCAGTACTTC.

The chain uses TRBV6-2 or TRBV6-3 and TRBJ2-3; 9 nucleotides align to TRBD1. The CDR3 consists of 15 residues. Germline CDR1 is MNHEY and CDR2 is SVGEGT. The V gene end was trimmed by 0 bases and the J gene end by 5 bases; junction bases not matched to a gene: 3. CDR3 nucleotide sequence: TGTGCCAGCAGTTACTCGAGACAGGGGGGAGATACGCAGTATTTT. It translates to CASSYSRQGGDTQYF.

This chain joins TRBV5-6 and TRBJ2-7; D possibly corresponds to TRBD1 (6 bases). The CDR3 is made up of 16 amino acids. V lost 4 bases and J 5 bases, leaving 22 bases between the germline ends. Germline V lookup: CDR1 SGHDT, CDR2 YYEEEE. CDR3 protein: CASSRAIAGVGDEQYF. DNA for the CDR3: TGTGCCAGCAGCCGCGCAATTGCAGGGGTCGGAGACGAGCAGTACTTC.

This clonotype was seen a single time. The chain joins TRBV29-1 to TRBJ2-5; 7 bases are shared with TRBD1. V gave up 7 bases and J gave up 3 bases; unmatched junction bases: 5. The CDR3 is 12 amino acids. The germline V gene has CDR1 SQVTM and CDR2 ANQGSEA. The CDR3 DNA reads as TGCAGCGCCGCCGACAGGGAAGAGACCCAGTACTTC. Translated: CSAADREETQYF.